These T cell receptor beta chains were read from a single sample in a study of blood T cell repertoires in COVID-19. Generated by immunoSEQ multiplex PCR, the TCRdb table keeps only in-frame clones and is missing some. The data hold about 340,000 clones, with about 90% observed a single time. The sample comprised peripheral blood. The receptors shown here come from a woman in her late teens or twenties who had recovered from COVID-19. CDR3s include the opening cysteine and the closing phenylalanine or tryptophan. Fields, in order: V gene, D gene, clone size, J gene, CDR3 protein, CDR3 DNA. The D gene is left open where the match is weak. Size is stated for part of the rows, as once, few or many counts, or as a class when the clone is expanded.

>TRBV11-2|TRBD1|NA|TRBJ2-1
CASSLAFSLGQESDNEQFF
TGTGCCAGCAGCTTAGCCTTCAGTTTGGGACAGGAATCGGACAATGAGCAGTTCTTC
>TRBV18|NA|NA|TRBJ1-2
CASSPGVGANYGYTF
TGTGCCAGCTCACCGGGAGTGGGGGCGAACTATGGCTACACCTTC
>TRBV6-2/TRBV6-3|NA|NA|TRBJ1-1
CASSHAENTEAFF
TGTGCCAGCAGCCACGCGGAGAACACTGAAGCTTTCTTT
>TRBV29-1|NA|NA|TRBJ2-5
CSVERPPRGETQYF
TGCAGCGTTGAACGACCGCCGCGGGGAGAGACCCAGTACTTC
>TRBV6-2/TRBV6-3|TRBD1|NA|TRBJ1-5
CASSLYRGGNQPQHF
TGTGCCAGCAGTTTATACAGGGGTGGCAATCAGCCCCAGCATTTT
>TRBV6-2/TRBV6-3|NA|NA|TRBJ2-4
CASSLGPPGNIQYF
TGTGCCAGCAGTTTGGGGCCTCCGGGAAACATTCAGTACTTC
>TRBV2|TRBD2|NA|TRBJ2-1
CASSAPTSGSYNEQFF
TGTGCCAGCAGTGCACCGACTAGCGGGAGCTACAATGAGCAGTTCTTC
>TRBV10-3|TRBD2|NA|TRBJ2-1
CAISSSTGRYNEQFF
TGTGCCATCAGTTCAAGTACCGGGAGGTACAATGAGCAGTTCTTC
>TRBV6-5|TRBD2|NA|TRBJ2-1
CASSPGTSGYNEQFF
TGTGCCAGCAGCCCCGGGACTAGCGGCTACAATGAGCAGTTCTTC
>TRBV7-9|TRBD1|NA|TRBJ2-5
CASSLLTGPQETQYF
TGTGCCAGCAGCTTGCTGACAGGGCCACAAGAGACCCAGTACTTC
>TRBV7-9|NA|once|TRBJ1-2
CASSLGQEFYGYTF
TGTGCCAGCAGCTTAGGACAGGAGTTTTATGGCTACACCTTC
>TRBV19|NA|NA|TRBJ1-2
CASRSGPGRSGYTF
TGTGCCAGTAGAAGTGGCCCCGGGAGGTCTGGCTACACCTTC
>TRBV5-1|NA|NA|TRBJ1-2
CASSSTIRVTSSGYTF
TGCGCCAGCAGCTCAACTATCAGGGTAACCTCGTCAGGCTACACCTTC
>TRBV9|TRBD2|NA|TRBJ2-1
CASSLSGGRARNEQFF
TGTGCCAGCAGCCTAAGTGGAGGGAGGGCCAGGAATGAGCAGTTCTTC